This is a list of T cell receptor beta chains from one sample in a study of blood T cell repertoires in COVID-19. TCRdb's copy holds only in-frame clones and misses some; the assay was immunoSEQ multiplex PCR. The sample yields 150,000 or so clones, 70% to 90% seen once. Sample: peripheral blood. These receptors came from a man aged 55 to 70 with acute or convalescent COVID-19. CDR3s include the opening cysteine and the closing phenylalanine or tryptophan. D genes are given only for firm matches. Part of the rows lack a size; the others show once, few, many or a class for expanded clones.

j_call cdr3_length clone_size v_call d_call cdr3_aa cdr3_nt
TRBJ1-6 15 - TRBV30 TRBD1 CAWSLSGTGNSPLHF TGTGCCTGGAGTTTAAGCGGGACAGGGAATTCACCCCTCCACTTT
TRBJ1-6 16 - TRBV7-9 - CASSATGSSYNSPLHF TGTGCCAGCAGCGCGACGGGGAGCTCCTATAATTCACCCCTCCACTTT
TRBJ1-3 17 - TRBV28 TRBD1 CASSLRGQGALGNTIYF TGTGCCAGCAGTTTACGGGGACAGGGGGCGCTCGGAAACACCATATATTTT
TRBJ1-4 15 - TRBV5-1 - CASSWSAADNEKLFF TGCGCCAGCAGCTGGTCGGCGGCCGATAATGAAAAACTGTTTTTT
TRBJ1-2 10 - TRBV30 - CAGQLEGYTF TGTGCCGGACAACTTGAGGGCTACACCTTC
TRBJ2-3 16 - TRBV5-4 TRBD1 CASSLGRGLIEDTQYF TGTGCCAGCAGCTTGGGCAGGGGGCTTATTGAAGATACGCAGTATTTT
TRBJ2-2 13 few TRBV5-4 - CASSLGRRGELFF TGTGCCAGCAGCTTGGGGCGGAGGGGGGAGCTGTTTTTT
TRBJ2-3 15 - TRBV28 TRBD1 CASRTGGGGTDTQYF TGTGCCAGCCGGACAGGGGGCGGAGGCACAGATACGCAGTATTTT
TRBJ2-1 17 - TRBV29-1 TRBD2 CSVDRVVAGWRYNEQFF TGCAGCGTTGATCGGGTTGTAGCGGGGTGGCGCTACAATGAGCAGTTCTTC
TRBJ1-2 14 - TRBV9 TRBD1 CASSESTGSYGYTF TGTGCCAGCAGCGAGTCGACAGGGTCCTATGGCTACACCTTC
TRBJ2-3 13 - TRBV7-3 - CASSLGHTDTQYF TGTGCCAGCAGCTTAGGCCACACAGATACGCAGTATTTT
TRBJ2-1 15 - TRBV7-3 TRBD2 CASSLQGAGYNEQFF TGTGCCAGCAGCTTACAAGGAGCGGGGTACAATGAGCAGTTCTTC
TRBJ1-6 15 - TRBV6-5 - CASRTARSYNSPLHF TGTGCCAGCCGAACTGCCCGATCCTATAATTCACCCCTCCACTTT
TRBJ1-2 14 - TRBV5-1 TRBD1 CASSSGQGAIGYTF TGCGCCAGCAGCTCGGGACAGGGGGCGATTGGCTACACCTTC
TRBJ2-3 19 - TRBV5-5 TRBD2 CASSPWGGRLVRSTDTQYF TGTGCCAGCAGCCCGTGGGGGGGGAGACTAGTCCGAAGCACAGATACGCAGTATTTT
TRBJ2-7 14 once TRBV19 - CASSIDRGRYEQYF TGTGCCAGTAGTATAGACAGGGGACGCTACGAGCAGTACTTC
TRBJ1-5 14 few TRBV2 - CASSAGGSNQPQHF TGTGCCAGCAGTGCTGGGGGCTCCAATCAGCCCCAGCATTTT
TRBJ2-1 16 - TRBV18 TRBD2 CASSPLLAGSYNEQFF TGTGCCAGCTCACCCCTTCTAGCGGGCTCCTACAATGAGCAGTTCTTC
TRBJ2-1 16 - TRBV5-1 TRBD2 CASSITSVTSYNEQFF TGCGCCAGCAGCATTACTAGCGTAACCTCCTACAATGAGCAGTTCTTC
TRBJ2-2 14 few TRBV19 - CASSIWTEDGELFF TGTGCCAGTAGTATATGGACGGAGGACGGGGAGCTGTTTTTT
TRBJ2-2 16 - TRBV5-4 - CASSLGLGLNTGELFF TGTGCCAGCAGCTTGGGTTTGGGCCTTAACACCGGGGAGCTGTTTTTT
TRBJ2-5 12 - TRBV2 TRBD1 CATSGGQETQYF TGTGCCACCTCAGGGGGCCAAGAGACCCAGTACTTC
TRBJ2-2 15 many TRBV6-5 TRBD2 CASSNSGRGTGELFF TGTGCCAGCAGTAATAGCGGGAGGGGAACCGGGGAGCTGTTTTTT